Following are 22 T cell receptor beta chains from one sample sequenced in a study of blood T cells in healthy people across ages. The second PCR ran roughly 7 to 12 cycles with a sample-barcoded 5' primer and J-beta primers. TCRdb re-analysed the 5' RACE reads in MiXCR, keeping a single row per CDR3 protein. The sample carries about 1.6 million distinct CDR3 sequences, about 35% recorded once. Sequenced sample: blood. Source of these receptors: a woman aged 25 to 39 in good health.

V usage is TRBV24-1 and J usage is TRBJ2-1; TRBD2 aligns across 10 bases. With V trimmed by 4 bases and J by 7 bases, 15 bases remained unmatched. The CDR3 is made up of 18 amino acids. Germline CDR1 is KGHDR and CDR2 is SFDVKD. The CDR3 DNA follows: TGTGCCACCAGTGACTGGGCCCCCGGTAGCGGGAGGTTGAATGAGCAGTTCTTC. Translated: CATSDWAPGSGRLNEQFF.

This clonotype was picked up a small number of times. The chain carries TRBV20-1 and TRBJ1-4; no clear D. CDR1 DFQATT and CDR2 SNEGSKA come from the germline V gene (reference sequence). The V end lost 3 bases, the J end lost 8 bases, and 7 bases lay between the germline ends. The CDR3 totals 11 residues. This CDR3 reads CSARGSEKLFF. The CDR3 DNA reads as TGCAGTGCTAGGGGTTCGGAAAAACTGTTTTTT.

This clonotype was counted a few times. This rearrangement joins TRBV7-9 to TRBJ2-2, with TRBD2 matching 7 bases. In germline, CDR1 is SEHNR, CDR2 FQNEAQ (reference sequence). CDR3 size: 16 residues. V dropped 5 bases and J dropped 2; count of bases not matched to a gene: 8. CDR3 in amino acids: CASSVLANSNTGELFF. Here the CDR3 DNA reads TGTGCCAGCAGCGTACTAGCGAATTCTAACACCGGGGAGCTGTTTTTT.

The sample holds a few counts of this clonotype. The chain links TRBV20-1 to TRBJ1-2; the match to TRBD1 covers 10 bases. After removal of 7 bases from V and 6 bases from J, the junction contained 8 bases not matched to a gene. The CDR3 covers 13 residues. The V gene's germline CDR1 is DFQATT and CDR2 SNEGSKA (reference sequence). CDR3 region: CSEATGGANGYTF. DNA of the CDR3: TGCAGTGAAGCGACAGGGGGCGCTAATGGCTACACCTTC.

CDR3 sequence reads: CASSPTRQGVQPQHF. The DNA for the CDR3 is TGTGCCAGCAGCCCAACCAGACAGGGGGTTCAGCCCCAGCATTTT. This chain links TRBV3-1 with TRBJ1-5; 9 positions agree with TRBD1. Germline CDR1 reads LGHDT; CDR2 reads YNNKEL (reference sequence). V shed 4 bases and J 6 bases; nucleotides not matched to a gene: 7. The length of the CDR3 is 15 residues.

With respect to this clonotype: A much larger clone differs from this one at a single base, so this may be a read error. J is TRBJ2-3 and V is TRBV7-3; TRBD2 matches 9 bases. Germline lookup yields CDR1 SGHTA and CDR2 FQGTGA. The CDR3 runs to 16 residues. The ends lost 5 bases at V and 8 bases at J; junction bases unmatched: 14. In nucleotides, the CDR3 is TGTGCCAGCAGCCTCGGCGCCGCGGGGGGGCTCGTTACGCAGTATTTT. It is translated as CASSLGAAGGLVTQYF.

The chain couples TRBV9 to TRBJ2-1; the D gene is possibly TRBD1 (5 bases). Germline CDR1 and CDR2: SGDLS and YYNGEE. The CDR3 is 14 residues long. V lost 6 bases to trimming and J lost 7 bases, with 17 bases between them. The CDR3 coding sequence is TGTGCCAGCAACAGGATGGGCACGGTAAATGAGCAGTTCTTC. This encodes CASNRMGTVNEQFF.

The chain recombines TRBV6-2 or TRBV6-3 with TRBJ1-2; D unclear. This CDR3 spans 13 amino acids. Trimming took off 5 bases at V and 6 bases at J, with 13 bases between the two ends. Germline assignment: CDR1 MNHEY and CDR2 SVGEGT. In nucleotides, the CDR3 is TGTGCCAGCAGTCCCACCGGTCGGGATGGCTACACCTTC. The encoded protein is CASSPTGRDGYTF.

A few counts support this clonotype. One end of the junction fails to match germline, which may point to a read error. The chain couples TRBV12-3 or TRBV12-4 to TRBJ2-3; D is perhaps TRBD2 (5 bases). The CDR3 covers 16 residues. DNA of the CDR3: TGTGCCAGCAGTTTAGAGCTAGCCCAAGCCGCAGATGCGCAGTATTTT. It yields the protein CASSLELAQAADAQYF.

This clonotype was found a few times. The chain has TRBV5-1 and TRBJ2-1; 9 positions match TRBD1. The ends lost 5 bases at V and 8 bases at J; junction bases unmatched: 8. Germline V gives CDR1 SGHRS, CDR2 YFSETQ. The CDR3 extends over 14 amino acids. CDR3 DNA sequence: TGCGCCAGCAGGGGAGGGACAGGGAGTTATGAGCAGTTCTTC. Translated, it gives CASRGGTGSYEQFF. Complete variable domain (other parts from reference TRBV5-1 and TRBJ2-1): KAGVTQTPRYLIKTRGQQVTLSCSPISGHRSVSWYQQTPGQGLQFLFEYFSETQRNKGNFPGRFSGRQFSNSRSEMNVSTLELGDSALYLCASRGGTGSYEQFFGPGTRLTVL.

This clonotype has only a few counts. The V gene is TRBV12-5, the J gene TRBJ1-2; 7 nucleotides line up with TRBD1. Looked up from germline, CDR1 is LGHNT and CDR2 is FRNRAP. V lost 1 base and J lost 0; bases outside the gene matches: 2. CDR3 length equals 15 residues. CDR3 residues: CASGLEGAANYGYTF. CDR3 coding DNA: TGTGCTAGTGGTTTGGAGGGGGCTGCTAACTATGGCTACACCTTC. The full variable domain, in which reference TRBV12-5 and TRBJ1-2 provide the parts outside the CDR3, is DARVTQTPRHKVTEMGQEVTMRCQPILGHNTVFWYRQTMMQGLELLAYFRNRAPLDDSGMPKDRFSAEMPDATLATLKIQPSEPRDSAVYFCASGLEGAANYGYTFGSGTRLTVV.

V and J are TRBV11-2 and TRBJ2-5; TRBD1 matches 12 bases. This CDR3 contains 16 residues. V lost 5 bases and J lost 4; bases outside the gene matches: 8. From germline, CDR1 is SGHAT and CDR2 FQNNGV. CDR3 amino acids: CASSNPGQGARETQYF. The CDR3, as DNA: TGTGCCAGCAGCAATCCGGGACAGGGGGCTCGAGAGACCCAGTACTTC.

The sample holds a few counts of this clonotype. The V call is TRBV20-1, the J call TRBJ2-7; no clear D. Trimming cost V 0 bases and J 0 bases, with 9 bases left between them. This CDR3 spans 14 amino acids. The germline V gene encodes CDR1 DFQATT and CDR2 SNEGSKA (reference sequence). CDR3 DNA sequence: TGCAGTGCTAGAGATTCTACGAGCTCCTACGAGCAGTACTTC. Its protein product is CSARDSTSSYEQYF.

This clonotype was observed a handful of times. This chain uses TRBV7-9 with TRBJ2-1; unclear D gene. The length of the CDR3 is 14 residues. The V and J ends lost 7 bases and 7 bases respectively, with 17 bases between them. CDR1 is SEHNR, CDR2 FQNEAQ, per germline (reference sequence). The CDR3 region is CASTPEILLNEQFF. CDR3 coding DNA: TGTGCCAGCACCCCCGAGATACTCTTGAATGAGCAGTTCTTC.

Ten or more counts support this clonotype. V and J are TRBV7-9 and TRBJ1-2, with unresolved D. The germline V and J ends were trimmed by 3 bases and 7 bases, with 6 bases remaining between them. CDR1 and CDR2 from the germline V gene are SEHNR and FQNEAQ (reference sequence). The CDR3 sequence is 11 residues long. CDR3 sequence: CASSLRSGYTF. The CDR3 DNA is TGTGCCAGCAGCTTGCGGAGTGGCTACACCTTC.

The chain links TRBV20-1 to TRBJ2-7; 10 bases fit TRBD2. In germline, CDR1 is DFQATT, CDR2 SNEGSKA (reference sequence). The CDR3 totals 12 residues. V lost 5 bases and J lost 7; bases outside the gene matches: 5. This CDR3 reads CSAPGLAREQYF. As DNA, the CDR3 is TGCAGTGCTCCGGGACTAGCGCGAGAGCAGTACTTC.

V and J are TRBV9 and TRBJ1-2, with D uncertain. With 1 base removed from V and 5 bases from J, the gap between germline ends came to 6 bases. Germline V lookup: CDR1 SGDLS, CDR2 YYNGEE. CDR3 size: 12 residues. The DNA of the CDR3 is TGTGCCAGCAGCGTAAACAGTTATGGCTACACCTTC. Protein: CASSVNSYGYTF.

The V gene is TRBV3-1, the J gene TRBJ2-5; D is ambiguous. V shed 0 bases and J shed 4 bases, with 12 bases lying between them. Germline V gene data show CDR1 as LGHDT and CDR2 as YNNKEL (reference sequence). CDR3 length: 15 amino acids. CDR3 protein: CASSQELSPGETQYF. The CDR3, as DNA: TGTGCCAGCAGCCAAGAGTTGAGCCCCGGAGAGACCCAGTACTTC.

The CDR3 sequence is CASSPLQGSTLKAFF. CDR3 DNA sequence: TGTGCCAGCAGCCCTTTACAGGGGTCAACACTTAAAGCTTTCTTT. The gene calls are TRBV7-8 and TRBJ1-1; 7 positions match TRBD1. CDR1 and CDR2 (germline): SGHVS, FQNEAQ. The CDR3 contains 15 residues. The trim removed 5 bases at V and 9 bases at J, leaving 15 bases unmatched.

About this clonotype itself: A much larger clone differs by one base, so this may be a read error. This chain connects TRBV12-3 or TRBV12-4 to TRBJ2-3, with 11 nucleotides matching TRBD2. This CDR3 has 15 amino acids. V lost 6 bases, J lost 3 bases, and 5 bases stayed unmatched. The CDR3 bases are TGTGCCAGCAGCGAATCTAGCGGGAGGACAGATACGCAGTATTTT. The encoded protein is CASSESSGRTDTQYF.

This clonotype has at least ten counts. The chain joins TRBV28 to TRBJ2-7; TRBD1 aligns across 7 bases. Germline CDR1 MDHEN, CDR2 SYDVKM. The CDR3 length is 14 residues. Losses at the gene ends were 8 bases for V and 2 bases for J; bases not matched to a gene: 9. This CDR3 is CASSTGTAPYEQYF. The CDR3 bases are TGTGCCAGCTCGACCGGGACAGCACCCTACGAGCAGTACTTC.

As concerns this clonotype: Germline and junction disagree at one end, which may indicate a read error. The chain carries TRBV2 and TRBJ2-3; 7 bases agree with TRBD2. Germline CDR1 SNHLY, CDR2 FYNNEI. The CDR3 spans 15 residues. The CDR3 sequence is CATSGASGKLDTQYF. Here the CDR3 DNA reads TGTGCCACCAGTGGAGCTAGCGGAAAACTAGATACGCAGTATTTT.